The 14 T cell receptor beta chains below were found in one sample sequenced in a study of blood T cell repertoires in COVID-19. Generated by immunoSEQ multiplex PCR, the TCRdb table keeps only in-frame clones and is missing some. Of 25,000 to 35,000 clones in the sample, more than 90% were seen once. The specimen sequenced was peripheral blood. These TCRs come from a human donor in a cohort sampled during active COVID-19.

This clone was observed a single time. This chain connects TRBV7-2 to TRBJ2-3; 11 bases are a match to TRBD2. The trim removed 6 bases at V and 3 bases at J, leaving 8 bases unmatched. The CDR3 extends over 16 amino acids. The germline gives CDR1 SGHTA, CDR2 FQGNSA. CDR3 sequence reads: CASRSVSGRGTDTQYF. For the CDR3, the DNA is TGTGCCAGCAGATCCGTTAGCGGGAGGGGGACAGATACGCAGTATTTT.

The CDR3 DNA reads as TGTGCCAGCAGCTTGGTCCTTCAACAGGGCGGCGAGCAGTACTTC. It specifies CASSLVLQQGGEQYF. This chain connects TRBV5-4 to TRBJ2-7, with D maybe TRBD1 (6 bases). CDR1 and CDR2 (germline): SGHNT, YYREEE (reference sequence). Trimming took 0 bases from V and 6 from J, leaving 16 bases between them. The CDR3 contains 15 residues.

The V gene is TRBV9, the J gene TRBJ2-1; 8 positions match TRBD2. Trimming at V came to 3 bases and at J to 4 bases, leaving 12 bases not matched to a gene. The germline V gene encodes CDR1 SGDLS and CDR2 YYNGEE. The CDR3 totals 17 residues. Written as DNA, the CDR3 is TGTGCCAGCAGCGGAGACGCAGGGACTAGGGGATACAATGAGCAGTTCTTC. This gives the protein CASSGDAGTRGYNEQFF. The full variable domain, completed using reference TRBV9 and TRBJ2-1, is DSGVTQTPKHLITATGQRVTLRCSPRSGDLSVYWYQQSLDQGLQFLIQYYNGEERAKGNILERFSAQQFPDLHSELNLSSLELGDSALYFCASSGDAGTRGYNEQFFGPGTRLTVL.

A single count supports this clone. The CDR3 bases are TGTGCCACCAGCAGAGCGGGAGAGGACAATGAGCAGTTCTTC. Protein product: CATSRAGEDNEQFF. This chain uses TRBV15 with TRBJ2-1; D may be TRBD2 (6 bases). Germline V gives CDR1 LNHNV, CDR2 YYDKDF (reference sequence). The V and J ends lost 1 base and 5 bases respectively, with 9 bases between them. The CDR3 length is 14 residues. The full variable domain, in which reference TRBV15 and TRBJ2-1 provide the parts outside the CDR3, is DAMVIQNPRYQVTQFGKPVTLSCSQTLNHNVMYWYQQKSSQAPKLLFHYYDKDFNNEADTPDNFQSRRPNTSFCFLDIRSPGLGDTAMYLCATSRAGEDNEQFFGPGTRLTVL.

The chain is built from TRBV7-6 and TRBJ2-5; the match to TRBD1 covers 8 bases. This CDR3 has 15 residues. V dropped 3 bases and J dropped 5; count of bases not matched to a gene: 8. CDR1 and CDR2 (germline): SGHVS, FNYEAQ. The CDR3 loop reads CASSFGQGSFETQYF. CDR3 bases: TGTGCCAGCAGCTTCGGACAGGGTAGTTTCGAGACCCAGTACTTC.

V is TRBV30 and J is TRBJ1-4; D is unresolved. Germline V gene lookup returns CDR1 GTSNPN and CDR2 SVGIG (reference sequence). This CDR3 has 13 residues. V lost 8 bases, J lost 0 bases, and 10 bases lay in between. The CDR3 nucleotides read TGTGCCGGGGAACTCGCAACTAATGAAAAACTGTTTTTT. Translation gives CAGELATNEKLFF.

A single count supports this clone. The chain couples TRBV29-1 to TRBJ1-2; the D is unclear. Trimming shortened V by 4 bases and J by 5 bases, and 20 bases separated the two germline ends. CDR3 length: 15 residues. CDR1 and CDR2 (germline): SQVTM, ANQGSEA. The CDR3 bases are TGCAGCGTTGGCCCTTACGGAAGCAGGAATTATGGCTACACCTTC. It codes for CSVGPYGSRNYGYTF.

This chain connects TRBV4-1 to TRBJ2-3, with D perhaps TRBD1 (5 bases). CDR1 MGHRA and CDR2 YSYEKL come from the germline V gene. V lost 0 bases to trimming and J lost 4 bases, with 23 bases between them. The CDR3 covers 19 residues. CDR3 sequence reads: CASSQDVGDGQGISDTQYF. In DNA, the CDR3 is TGCGCCAGCAGCCAAGATGTAGGGGATGGGCAGGGAATATCAGATACGCAGTATTTT.

There are a few counts of this clone. V gene TRBV28 combines with J gene TRBJ1-3; 7 bases fit TRBD1. The length of the CDR3 is 13 residues. V lost 7 bases, J lost 5 bases, and 5 bases stayed unmatched. From germline, CDR1 is MDHEN and CDR2 SYDVKM. The CDR3 DNA reads as TGTGCCAGCAAGAGGACAGGAAGAAACACCATATATTTT. Translating gives CASKRTGRNTIYF.

The V call is TRBV2, the J call TRBJ2-1; 15 bases agree with TRBD2. The CDR3 extends over 17 amino acids. Germline lookup yields CDR1 SNHLY and CDR2 FYNNEI. J lost 4 bases, V lost 6 bases, and 7 bases had no gene match. Here the CDR3 reads CASRGTSGRNSYNEQFF. CDR3 coding DNA: TGTGCCAGCAGGGGGACTAGCGGGAGGAACAGTTACAATGAGCAGTTCTTC. Using reference TRBV2 and TRBJ2-1 for the parts outside the CDR3, the full variable domain is EPEVTQTPSHQVTQMGQEVILRCVPISNHLYFYWYRQILGQKVEFLVSFYNNEISEKSEIFDDQFSVERPDGSNFTLKIRSTKLEDSAMYFCASRGTSGRNSYNEQFFGPGTRLTVL.

This clone was counted a single time. This rearrangement joins TRBV19 to TRBJ2-3; 10 nucleotides match TRBD2. This CDR3 contains 15 residues. In germline, CDR1 is LNHDA, CDR2 SQIVND (reference sequence). V shed 4 bases and J 6 bases; nucleotides not matched to a gene: 7. Written as DNA, the CDR3 is TGTGCCAGTAGTACGACTAGCGGGTACGCGGATACGCAGTATTTT. Its translation: CASSTTSGYADTQYF.

J is TRBJ2-5 and V is TRBV30; 8 nucleotides agree with TRBD2. Germline trimming cut 1 base from V and 7 bases from J; bases unmatched to any gene: 5. The CDR3 has 13 residues. The germline V gene encodes CDR1 GTSNPN and CDR2 SVGIG (reference sequence). The CDR3 nucleotides are TGTGCCTGGAGTGCGGGAGGGCCCGGGACCCAGTACTTC. Protein: CAWSAGGPGTQYF.

The CDR3 DNA is TGTGCCTCTAACAGGGTGGGGAGCAATCAGCCCCAGCATTTT. Translated: CASNRVGSNQPQHF. The rearrangement joins TRBV24-1 to TRBJ1-5; tentatively, D is TRBD1 (6 bases). V was clipped by 12 bases and J by 1 base, with 15 bases between them. Germline V gene data show CDR1 as KGHDR and CDR2 as SFDVKD. The CDR3 covers 14 residues.

The chain combines TRBV19 with TRBJ1-5; 10 nucleotides align to TRBD1. The CDR3 is 16 amino acids. CDR1 is LNHDA, CDR2 SQIVND, per germline (reference sequence). Trimming removed 4 bases from V and 3 bases from J; junction bases left unmatched: 6. Written as DNA, the CDR3 is TGTGCCAGTAGTAAAATGACAGGGGGCGTCAATCAGCCCCAGCATTTT. Encoded protein: CASSKMTGGVNQPQHF.